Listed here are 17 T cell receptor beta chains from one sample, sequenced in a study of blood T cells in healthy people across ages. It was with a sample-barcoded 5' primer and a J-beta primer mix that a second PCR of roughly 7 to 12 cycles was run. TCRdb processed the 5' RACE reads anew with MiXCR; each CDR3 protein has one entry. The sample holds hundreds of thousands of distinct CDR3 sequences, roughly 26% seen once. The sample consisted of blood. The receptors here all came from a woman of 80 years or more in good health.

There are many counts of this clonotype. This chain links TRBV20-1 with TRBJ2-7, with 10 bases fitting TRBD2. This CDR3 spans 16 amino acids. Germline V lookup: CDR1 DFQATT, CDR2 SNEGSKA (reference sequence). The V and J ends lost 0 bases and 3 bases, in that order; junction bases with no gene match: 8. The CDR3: CSAREASGGSRYEQYF. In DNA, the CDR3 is TGCAGTGCTAGAGAGGCTAGCGGGGGCTCCCGCTACGAGCAGTACTTC.

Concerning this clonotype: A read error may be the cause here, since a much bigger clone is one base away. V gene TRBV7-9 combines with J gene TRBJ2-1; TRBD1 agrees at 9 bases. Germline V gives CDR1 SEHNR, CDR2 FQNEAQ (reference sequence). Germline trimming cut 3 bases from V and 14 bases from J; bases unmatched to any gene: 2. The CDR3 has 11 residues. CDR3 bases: TGTGCCAGCAGCTTGGACAGGGGAGAGTTCTTC. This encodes CASSLDRGEFF. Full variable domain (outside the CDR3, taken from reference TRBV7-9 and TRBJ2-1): DTGVSQNPRHKITKRGQNVTFRCDPISEHNRLYWYRQTLGQGPEFLTYFQNEAQLEKSRLLSDRFSAERPKGSFSTLEIQRTEQGDSAMYLCASSLDRGEFFGPGTRLTVL.

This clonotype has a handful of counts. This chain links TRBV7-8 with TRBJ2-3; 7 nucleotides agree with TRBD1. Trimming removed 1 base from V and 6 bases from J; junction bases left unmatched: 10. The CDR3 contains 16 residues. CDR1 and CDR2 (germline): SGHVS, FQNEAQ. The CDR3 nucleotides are TGTGCCAGCAGCTTAGATCGGGCAGGGGGATCCGATACGCAGTATTTT. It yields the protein CASSLDRAGGSDTQYF. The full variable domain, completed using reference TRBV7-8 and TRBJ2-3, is GAGVSQSPRYKVAKRGQDVALRCDPISGHVSLFWYQQALGQGPEFLTYFQNEAQLDKSGLPSDRFFAERPEGSVSTLKIQRTQQEDSAVYLCASSLDRAGGSDTQYFGPGTRLTVL.

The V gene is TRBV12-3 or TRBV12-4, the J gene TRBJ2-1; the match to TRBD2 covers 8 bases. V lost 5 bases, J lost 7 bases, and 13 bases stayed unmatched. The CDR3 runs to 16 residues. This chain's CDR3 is CASSPIRAGVRNEQFF. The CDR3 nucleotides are TGTGCCAGCAGTCCTATCCGAGCGGGGGTAAGGAATGAGCAGTTCTTC.

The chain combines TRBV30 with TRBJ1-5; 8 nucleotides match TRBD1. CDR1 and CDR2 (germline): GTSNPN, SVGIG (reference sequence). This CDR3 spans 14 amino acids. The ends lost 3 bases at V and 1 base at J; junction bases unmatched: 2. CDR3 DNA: TGTGCCTGGAGCAGGGGGCTAAGCAATCAGCCCCAGCATTTT. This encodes CAWSRGLSNQPQHF.

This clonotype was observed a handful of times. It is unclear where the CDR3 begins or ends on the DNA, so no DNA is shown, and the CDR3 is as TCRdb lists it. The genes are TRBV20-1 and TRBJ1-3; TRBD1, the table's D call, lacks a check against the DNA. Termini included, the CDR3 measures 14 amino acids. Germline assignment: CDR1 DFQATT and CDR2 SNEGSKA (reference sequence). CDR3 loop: CSAYHVGRGNTMYF.

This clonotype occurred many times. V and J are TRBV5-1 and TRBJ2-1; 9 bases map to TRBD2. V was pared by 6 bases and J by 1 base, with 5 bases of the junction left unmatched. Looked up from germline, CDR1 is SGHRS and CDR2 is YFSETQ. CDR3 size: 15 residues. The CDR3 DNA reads TGCGCCAGCATGGAGGCGGGGGGGTCCTACAATGAGCAGTTCTTC. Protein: CASMEAGGSYNEQFF.

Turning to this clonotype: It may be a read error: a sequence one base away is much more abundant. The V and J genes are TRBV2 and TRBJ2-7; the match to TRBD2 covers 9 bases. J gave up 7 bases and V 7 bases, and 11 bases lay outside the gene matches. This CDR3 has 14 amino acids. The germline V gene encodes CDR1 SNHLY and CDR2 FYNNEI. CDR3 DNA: TGTGCCAGCACAAGCGGGGGGACCTACAATGAGCAGTACTTC. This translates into CASTSGGTYNEQYF.

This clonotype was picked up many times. CDR3 loop: CASSLGGYEKLFF. In DNA, the CDR3 is TGTGCCAGCAGCTTGGGCGGATATGAAAAACTGTTTTTT. The rearrangement uses TRBV7-2 and TRBJ1-4; D ambiguous. Trimming stripped 3 bases from V and 6 bases from J, with 8 bases between. CDR1 is SGHTA, CDR2 FQGNSA, per germline. This CDR3 region has 13 residues. Full variable domain (missing parts from reference TRBV7-2 and TRBJ1-4): GAGVSQSPSNKVTEKGKDVELRCDPISGHTALYWYRQSLGQGLEFLIYFQGNSAPDKSGLPSDRFSAERTGGSVSTLTIQRTQQEDSAVYLCASSLGGYEKLFFGSGTQLSVL.

CDR3 residues: CASSDHSGAYGYTF. The CDR3, as DNA: TGTGCCAGCAGTGATCACAGCGGGGCCTATGGCTACACCTTC. The chain combines TRBV6-1 with TRBJ1-2; a weak D match, TRBD1 (5 bases). This CDR3 is 14 amino acids long. Trimming removed 3 bases from V and 4 bases from J, with 12 bases in between. Germline assignment: CDR1 MNHNS and CDR2 SASEGT.

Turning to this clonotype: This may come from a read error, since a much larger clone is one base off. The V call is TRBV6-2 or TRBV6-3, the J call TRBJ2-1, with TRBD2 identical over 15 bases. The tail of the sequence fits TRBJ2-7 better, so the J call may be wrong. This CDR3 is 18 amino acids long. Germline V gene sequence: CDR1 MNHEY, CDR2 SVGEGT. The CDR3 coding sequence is TGTGCCAGCATCCGGACTAGCGGGGGGGGGAGCTCCTACAATGAGCAGTACTTC. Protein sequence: CASIRTSGGGSSYNEQYF.

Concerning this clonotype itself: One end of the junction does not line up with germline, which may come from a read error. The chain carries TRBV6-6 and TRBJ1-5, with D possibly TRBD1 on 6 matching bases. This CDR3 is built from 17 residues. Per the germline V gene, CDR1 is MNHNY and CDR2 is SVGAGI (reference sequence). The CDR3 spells CTSSYRYREGGNQPQHF. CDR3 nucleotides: TGTACCAGCAGTTACAGATACAGGGAAGGAGGCAATCAGCCCCAGCATTTT.

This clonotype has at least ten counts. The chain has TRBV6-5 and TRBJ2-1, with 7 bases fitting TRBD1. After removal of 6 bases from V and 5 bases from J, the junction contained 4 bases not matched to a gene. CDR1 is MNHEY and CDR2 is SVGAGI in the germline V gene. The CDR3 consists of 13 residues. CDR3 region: CASRPGTDNEQFF. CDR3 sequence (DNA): TGTGCCAGCAGACCCGGGACAGACAATGAGCAGTTCTTC.

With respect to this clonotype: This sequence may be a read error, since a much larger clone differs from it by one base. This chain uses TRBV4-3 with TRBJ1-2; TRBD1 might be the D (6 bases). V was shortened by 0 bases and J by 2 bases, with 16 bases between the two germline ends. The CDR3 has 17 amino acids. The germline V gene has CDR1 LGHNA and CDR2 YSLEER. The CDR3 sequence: CASSQDGGASLNYGYTF. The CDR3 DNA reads TGCGCCAGCAGCCAAGATGGGGGGGCTTCCTTAAACTATGGCTACACCTTC.

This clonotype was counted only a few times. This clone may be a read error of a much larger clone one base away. This CDR3 reads CASSLTNNSPLHF. Here the CDR3 DNA reads TGTGCCAGCAGCTTAACAAATAATTCACCCCTCCACTTT. The genes are TRBV11-3 and TRBJ1-6; D unresolved. Germline V gene data show CDR1 as SGHNT and CDR2 as YENEEA. This CDR3 comprises 13 residues. The V and J ends lost 2 bases and 5 bases respectively, with 4 bases between them.

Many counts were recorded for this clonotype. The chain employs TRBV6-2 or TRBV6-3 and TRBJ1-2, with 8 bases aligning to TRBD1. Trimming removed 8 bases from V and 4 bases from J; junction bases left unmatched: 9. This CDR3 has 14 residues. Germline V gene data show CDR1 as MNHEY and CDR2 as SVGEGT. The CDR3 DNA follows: TGTGCCAGCCGCGGACAGGGAGTTTTCTATGGCTACACCTTC. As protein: CASRGQGVFYGYTF.

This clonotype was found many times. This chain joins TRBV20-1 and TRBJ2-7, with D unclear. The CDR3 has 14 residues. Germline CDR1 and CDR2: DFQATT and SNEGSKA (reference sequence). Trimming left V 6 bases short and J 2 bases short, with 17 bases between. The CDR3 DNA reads TGCAGTGCCACGACTCCGCACTCCACCTACGAGCAGTACTTC. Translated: CSATTPHSTYEQYF.